This T cell receptor (beta chain) originates from a study of cytomegalovirus exposure and HLA in healthy donors. Study at large: Genotyping of some 400 donors showed that over 80% belonged to the Caucasian-associated ancestry cluster. Overall study findings and caveats: A later analysis linked a missense DCLRE1C variant to TCR beta V- and J-gene trimming.

PCR used 60 Vbeta primers and 13 Jbeta primers. Generated by immunoSEQ multiplex PCR, the TCRdb table keeps only in-frame clones and is missing some. The sample shows roughly 60,000 clones, and 2% to 2.5% sits with its ten largest clones. Per germline, CDR1 MNHEY and CDR2 SVGAGI. The CDR3 is made up of 12 amino acids. V lost 7 bases and J 0 bases, leaving 7 bases between the germline ends. Details on this clone: Antigen: not known.

Material for sequencing was PBMCs. This receptor was taken from a woman between 18 and 29 years old in good health and CMV-seronegative. This sequence joins TRBV6-5 and TRBJ2-7, with no clear D. The CDR3 region has the DNA TGTGCCAGCACGAGCTTCTCCTACGAGCAGTACTTC. Translation: CASTSFSYEQYF.